This TCR beta chain was identified in a study of T cells after yellow fever vaccination. Study-wide context: The study sorted EM, EMRA, CM and Tscm memory subsets by CD3, CD45RA, CCR7 and CD95.

The CDR3 sequence is 19 residues long. V lost 3 bases to trimming and J lost 0 bases; unmatched junction nucleotides: 12. TCRdb recomputed calls from the 5' RACE reads with MiXCR, one row per CDR3 protein. Among approximately 10,000 distinct CDR3 sequences listed, around 5.4% were seen once. This clonotype has at least ten counts. Sequencing used PBMCs, either bulk or a sorted T-cell subset (CD4+, CD8+, memory, or dextramer-sorted; not recorded which), obtained on the day of the yellow fever booster vaccination. This TCR derives from a man aged 25 to 45 who received the YFV17D yellow fever vaccine. J is TRBJ2-6 and V is TRBV5-7; 7 positions agree with TRBD1. TRBV5-7 is an open reading frame whose function is uncertain. The CDR3: CASSWDSGTVLSGANVLTF. CDR3 DNA: TGTGCCAGCAGCTGGGATTCCGGGACAGTGCTCTCTGGGGCCAACGTCCTGACTTTC.